This TCR beta chain was recovered during a study of cytomegalovirus exposure and HLA in healthy donors (dated by TCRdb to about 2017). Turning to the overall study: According to an earlier analysis of around 600 of the donors, some 180 million T cells yielded 100 million or so unique TCR beta sequences and about 300 Gb of sequence data. An early release covering roughly 600 HLA-typed donors comprised about 300 gigabases of sequencing data and tens of millions of unique TCR sequences. Of the approximately 400 genotyped donors, about 80% fell in the genetic ancestry cluster associated with self-reported Caucasian donors. The study aimed to test whether cataloging public T cell receptors could reveal signatures of past pathogen exposure. The study profiled the T cell repertoires of about 640 subjects by immunosequencing and related them to cytomegalovirus serostatus. Besides the first cohort of 666 subjects, a separate validation cohort made up of roughly 120 different subjects was used. High-throughput TCR immunosequencing, statistical association of individual TCRs with disease status, and machine learning were combined to predict cytomegalovirus infection status. A later analysis re-examined previously published TCR beta repertoires from just over 650 donors and added high-resolution HLA genotyping to investigate patterns of TCR occurrence. Rather than drawing on any new phenotypic data, the later analysis identified candidate immune exposures from TCR beta sequences and the way those sequences occurred across donors. In an earlier analysis of about 590 of the donors, high-throughput TCR beta sequencing was used to judge whether each TCR beta V gene segment behaved as functional or pseudogenic. Donor age, sex, ethnicity and CMV serostatus were compiled together with the repertoire data. In a later genetic analysis, genome-wide SNP genotypes for about 65% of the 666 donors were used, and that subset was treated as a discovery cohort. All discovery cohort repertoires had been generated on a single sequencing platform. Class I and class II HLA loci were covered by the typing at four-digit resolution. Typing coverage differed by locus: A, B, C, DRB1 and DQB1 were typed in roughly 629-640 donors, DQA1 in 500 to 550, DPA1 in 600 to 610, and DPB1 in approximately 450. About five DR-DQ haplotypes were handled as single units for association and clustering because linkage in the cohort was strong. On average, about 240,000 unique TCR beta nucleotide sequences were sequenced per donor among about 400 genotyped donors of the cohort, with 15% to 20% of those sequences being non-productive. Study-level results and caveats: Because HLA typing was missing for some donors at each locus, association tests included only the typed subset. Compared with the approximately 670-donor mean, donors in an Asian-associated ancestry cluster had fewer N-insertions in productive TCRs, according to a later genetic analysis. Because counts were too low, some 16 rarely observed V segments, including chromosome 9 orphons, were excluded from the earlier analysis of roughly 580 of the donors. A later genetic analysis associated a missense DCLRE1C variant with V-gene and J-gene trimming of TCR beta chains, and an independent cohort replicated the association. Several of the top co-occurrence clusters appeared to be linked to parvovirus B19, influenza, CMV and Epstein-Barr virus, according to a later analysis. Only TCR beta chains were sequenced in this cohort, and the absence of alpha or paired-chain data limited detectable features. The authors suggested that the approach could potentially be generalized to other disease states and immunological phenotypes. A later analysis found that TCR association rates varied across HLA loci, with DRB1 alleles showing the most associated TCRs and HLA-C alleles the fewest. Because the 87-base-pair reads could not distinguish some IMGT-functional V segments, including TRBV6-2 and TRBV6-3, those segments were excluded. When HLA alleles, especially DR and DQ, strongly co-occurred, attributing TCR associations to individual alleles was difficult. In a later analysis, most CMV-associated TCR beta chains were found to appear HLA-restricted, with HLA associations seemingly driven largely by CMV exposure. While some public TCRs were present in many individuals, most TCR sequences turned up only very rarely across donors. Specific HLA alleles were associated with 16,951 TCR beta sequences at a false discovery rate of 0.05 in a later analysis. A total of 150 or so TCR beta chains were listed by the study as associated with cytomegalovirus. A further reported finding was that TCR beta sequences accurately predicted the HLA-A and HLA-B alleles for most subjects in the first cohort. Three of the identified cytomegalovirus-associated TCR beta chains were confirmed in vitro to be specific for cytomegalovirus antigens. In a later analysis, HLA-associated TCR beta chains showed more clonal expansion and lower generation probabilities than non-associated chains that were equally common. Correlated functional status among segregating V segments might be attributable to linkage disequilibrium, but an unknown experimental factor could not be ruled out. The classifier was reported to diagnose cytomegalovirus status with high specificity and sensitivity in both the original and validation cohorts. A cluster of highly shared sequence variants was judged likely to represent a technical artifact of the sequencing pipeline. Sequencing depth was assumed to be roughly uniform across donors in the presence/absence analyses, though that assumption may not hold. In an earlier analysis of some 500 of the donors, most TCR beta V segments appeared in productive rearrangements about 87% or about 30% of the time, broadly matching IMGT annotations. CMV serostatus was the only immune exposure information available for the cohort.

To note about this clone: Its antigen has not been determined. Within one base of it there is no much larger clone, and no base qualities were kept.

V is pared back by 5 bases and J by 5 bases, with 6 bases lying between the germline termini. The CDR3 runs 11 residues from the cysteine to the phenylalanine. The DNA shown is the 33-base CDR3, in frame from base 1. As encoded in the germline V gene, CDR1 is SGHRS while CDR2 is YFSETQ. The cohort consisted of 600 to 700 healthy bone marrow donors. All cohort members were sampled while nominally healthy, although unrecorded immune exposures were likely present. The donor was CMV seronegative and belonged to the group of 380 or so seronegative cohort members. Each donor provided a peripheral blood sample, and peripheral blood mononuclear cells were used for TCR beta sequencing. Genomic DNA extraction from the blood cell samples was performed with the Qiagen DNeasy Blood Extraction Kit. The library was produced with the immunoSEQ multiplex PCR assay. For the multiplex PCR, a mixture combining 60 forward primers for TCR Vbeta segments and 13 reverse primers for TCR Jbeta segments was used. The CDR3 region of rearranged TCR beta genes was amplified from genomic DNA by a multiplex PCR assay. Amplified TCR beta libraries were sequenced as 87-base-pair reads on the Illumina HiSeq System. From the authors' description of their analysis: Across the 640 or so repertoires, a later analysis counted some 81 million unique TCR beta chains, roughly 11 million of which were shared by at least two donors. To remove PCR and sequencing errors, raw reads were error-corrected and collapsed into unique sequences using a nearest-neighbor algorithm that merged closely related sequences. CDR3 sequences were aligned to IMGT reference sequences to assign V, D and J gene segments. For a sequence to be retained, at least a six-nucleotide match to both a V gene segment and a J gene segment was required. Rearrangements were classified as productive when the CDR3 lacked stop codons and remained in frame with V and J, and all other rearrangements were classified as non-productive. Following IMGT convention, CDR3 was defined as the stretch from the second conserved V-encoded cysteine to the conserved J-encoded phenylalanine. Sequences without an unambiguous match to a single V gene segment were excluded from the earlier analysis of about 600 of the donors. An earlier analysis of approximately 590 of the donors classified V segments as functional when productive rearrangements were above 56.7% and as segregating when the standard deviation between donors was above 5%. A statistical classification framework was developed to diagnose cytomegalovirus status using the catalog of TCR beta chain sequences. A later analysis assigned V and J genes by comparing TCR nucleotide sequences with IMGT/GENE-DB human TR gene sequences. Using the TCRdist pipeline, a later analysis assigned CDR3 sequences along with most-parsimonious VDJ recombination scenarios. In a later analysis, every TCR beta chain was defined by the combination of its CDR3 amino acid sequence and its V-gene family, and reads without a unique V-gene family were dropped. A later analysis removed 592 highly shared, low-generation-probability nucleotide sequences to deal with suspected cross-contamination and a sequencing artifact. In a later analysis, a clonal expansion index for each public chain was calculated from normalized within-repertoire ranks of inferred template counts. In a later analysis, generation probabilities were computed with a VDJ recombination model fitted to out-of-frame rearrangements, and the resulting probabilities were checked against IGoR. Hypergeometric tests were used in a later analysis to score TCR-TCR, TCR-HLA and TCR-CMV co-occurrence, with a repertoire-size bias correction applied to the TCR pairs. In a later analysis, false discovery rates were estimated by permuting HLA or CMV assignments 20 times. In a later analysis, co-occurring TCRs were grouped with DBSCAN, and TCRdist sequence similarity was added when clustering was performed within HLA-allele-positive subsets. Repertoires with fewer than 30,000 or more than 120,000 public chains were left out of co-occurrence clustering, as were five repertoires with anomalous nucleotide sharing. The table was pulled from immuneACCESS by TCRdb, which kept in-frame rearrangements only. Such tables lose some clones; where checked, under half of the loss comes from unresolved V genes, and the rest has no known cause. For V, J and clone size, that table is used; D and trimming come from the DNA. Within this sample are approximately 180,000 clones, with about 80% of them counted one time only. The top ten hold about 2.2% of the sample.

Sequencing was done on a sample of PBMCs. The receptor was isolated from a woman aged 25 to 39 in good health and CMV-seronegative. The rearranged segments are TRBV5-1 and TRBJ2-3, and perhaps TRBD2 as D gene, on 5 matching bases. The CDR3 reads as follows: CASRAGDTQYF. The DNA reads as follows: TGCGCCAGCAGGGCGGGAGATACGCAGTATTTT.